This TCR beta chain appears in the sequencing data of a study of shared clonotypes between healthy human individuals (dated by TCRdb to 2020 to 2022). Broadly, across the study: The cohort comprised a couple of women and three men aged 18 to 49 years. For each donor, three plates each were used for CD4 naive and CD4 memory, two plates were used for CD8 naive, and one plate was used for CD8 memory. To estimate repertoire size and how much clonotypes are shared between individuals, the study performed deep sequencing of blood TCR repertoires from roughly five healthy adults. To increase sequencing depth and limit assay-specific biases, different laboratories used diverse techniques to prepare libraries and sequence TCR repertoires. Between about 0.9 and 10 billion PBMCs per donor were obtained by leukapheresis.

Study-wide findings and limitations: Naive subsets generally had larger estimated clonotype richness than memory subsets. Clonotypes shared by all four sorted-subset donors showed higher generation probabilities than non-shared clonotypes. When a few donors were compared, the shared fraction of clonotypes was about 5.5% for naive CD4, about 4% for naive CD8, 2.3% for memory CD4, and 0.4% for memory CD8. Rarefaction of sorted-subset datasets indicated incomplete sequencing despite the large sequencing depth. Because the study included a small number of donors, the genetic and exposure-history diversity represented was limited. Sampling was restricted to blood, and TCR repertoires in tissue are likely to differ from TCR repertoires in blood. Pairwise subsampling led to the expectation that sequencing depth would affect the degree of clonotype sharing among donors.

To note about this clone: Its antigen target is currently unknown. One base away there is no much larger clone; base qualities are not given.

Donors were healthy HIV-negative adults with no recently reported acute infections or vaccinations. Every donor was a Caucasian adult residing in Nashville, Tennessee, USA. CD4+ T cells were enriched by magnetic negative selection; naive cells were then positively selected on CD45RA, and the negative fraction formed the memory subset. Blood was collected by leukapheresis, and PBMCs were isolated by Ficoll-Histopaque density gradient centrifugation and then cryopreserved in liquid nitrogen vapor phase. Purity and quantity of every magnetically sorted T cell population were checked by analytical flow cytometry. Genomic DNA was isolated from each sorted fraction and quantified by UV absorbance on a Nanodrop 2000c. Using the deep immunoSEQ assay, multiplex PCR amplified TCR CDR3 regions from genomic DNA. Extracted genomic DNA from each cell subset was spread evenly across all wells of several immunoSEQ 96-well plates, with each plate serving as a replicate. For sorted subsets, each replicate PCR was loaded with around 220 ng genomic DNA, equivalent to 30,000 to 35,000 T cell genomes. Purified libraries were measured with a Qubit 3.0 fluorometer, size-checked on a Bioanalyzer 2100, and measured again with the KAPA Library Quantification kit. Each immunoSEQ 96-well plate was sequenced on its own single-read 150-cycle Illumina NextSeq 550 flow cell. The paper's data handling went like this. The immunoSEQ output contained only junctional sequences without quality scores, so filtering could not match that applied to full-length reads. Sequences were annotated with PyIR, a Python wrapper for IgBLAST v1.9, and V/J genes and CDR3 were assigned using IMGT germline references. Reads with weak V/J assignments (E-value above 1e-6), missing CDR3, stop codons, out-of-frame junctions, or ambiguous translated residues were removed. V3J clonotypes were defined as sequences sharing an identical inferred V gene, J gene, and CDR3 amino acid sequence. Percentage overlap between repertoires was calculated by dividing the number of shared unique clonotypes by the size of the smaller repertoire. Three approaches were used to assess repertoire richness: RTK rarefaction, the Chao1 estimator, and Recon v2.1 estimates of unobserved clonotypes. Generation probabilities for all TCRbeta clonotypes obtained by the gDNA method from several donors were computed using OLGA. The table was pulled from immuneACCESS by TCRdb, which kept in-frame rearrangements only. Such tables lose some clones; where checked, under half of the loss comes from unresolved V genes, and the rest has no known cause. V, J and clone size are those of that table, while D and trimming were read from the DNA. For this sample the table gives about 1.5 million clones, of which approximately 98% were detected only once. About 0.4% of the sample goes to the ten largest clones.

Looking up the germline V gene yields CDR1 MDHEN and CDR2 SYDVKM. The V end loses 7 bases and the J end loses 1 base, and a stretch of 15 bases separates them. Reading from cysteine to phenylalanine, the CDR3 counts 15 amino acids. Only the CDR3 DNA is retained, 45 bases long and in frame from the first base. Sequencing was performed on naive CD4+ T cells sorted from blood. The sample's cell subset or site label is to be understood as: CD45RA+ positively selected. The receptor's source is a man aged 30 to 45 in good health. The chain couples TRBV28 to TRBJ2-3; the D gene remains uncertain. The nucleotide sequence reads TGTGCCAGCACCCCCCCCGGTTGGGGCACAGATACGCAGTATTTT. This is translated as CASTPPGWGTDTQYF.